This TCR beta chain originates from a study of blood T cells in healthy people across ages. Donor samples were obtained from healthy Caucasian individuals from Russia, aged about 6 to 95. Samples had at least 6.5 million PBMCs isolated from them. This clonotype has only one observation. J lost 6 bases, V lost 5 bases, and 10 bases had no gene match. Germline V CDR1 and CDR2: SGHTA, FQGNSA. This CDR3 is 14 amino acids long. Primers used in a second PCR of roughly 6 to 12 cycles were a sample-barcoded 5' primer and a J-beta primer mix. Each CDR3 protein gets one entry after TCRdb re-called the 5' RACE reads with MiXCR. The sample has approximately 880,000 distinct CDR3 sequences, roughly 48% seen once.

The chain is built from TRBV7-2 and TRBJ2-7, with 7 positions matching TRBD1. The source is a man aged 30-40 years in good health. The specimen sequenced was blood. The DNA for the CDR3 is TGTGCCAGCAGCCCTGACAGGGAAAGGAGCGAGCAGTACTTC. Amino acids: CASSPDRERSEQYF.